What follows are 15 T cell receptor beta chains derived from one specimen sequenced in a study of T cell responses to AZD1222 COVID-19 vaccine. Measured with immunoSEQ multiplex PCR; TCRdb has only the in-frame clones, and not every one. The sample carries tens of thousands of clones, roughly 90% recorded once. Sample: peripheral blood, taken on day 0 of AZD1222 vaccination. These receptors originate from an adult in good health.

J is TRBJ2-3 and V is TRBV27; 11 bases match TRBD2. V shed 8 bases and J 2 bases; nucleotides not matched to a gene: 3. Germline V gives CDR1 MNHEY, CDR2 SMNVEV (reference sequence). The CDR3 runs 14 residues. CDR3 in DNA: TGTGCCAGCGGGGGACTAGCGGTCACAGATACGCAGTATTTT. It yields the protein CASGGLAVTDTQYF.

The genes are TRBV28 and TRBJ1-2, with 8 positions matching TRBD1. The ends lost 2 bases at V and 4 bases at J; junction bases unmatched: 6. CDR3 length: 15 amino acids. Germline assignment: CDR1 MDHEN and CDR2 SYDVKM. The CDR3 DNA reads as TGTGCCAGCAGTTTAGGGGCAGGGGGCGGCTATGGCTACACCTTC. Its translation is CASSLGAGGGYGYTF.

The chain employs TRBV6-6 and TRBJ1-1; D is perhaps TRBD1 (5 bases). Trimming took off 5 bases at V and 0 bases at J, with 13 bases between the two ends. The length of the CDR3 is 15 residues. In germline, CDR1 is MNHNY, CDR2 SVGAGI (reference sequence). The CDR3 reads CASSTGRRMNTEAFF. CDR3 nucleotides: TGTGCCAGCAGTACGGGACGCCGAATGAACACTGAAGCTTTCTTT.

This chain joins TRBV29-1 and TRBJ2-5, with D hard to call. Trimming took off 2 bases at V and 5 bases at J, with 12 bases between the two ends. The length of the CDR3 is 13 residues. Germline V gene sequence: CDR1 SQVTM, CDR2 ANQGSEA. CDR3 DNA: TGCAGCGTTGAACAACTGGGTAAGGAGACCCAGTACTTC. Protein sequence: CSVEQLGKETQYF.

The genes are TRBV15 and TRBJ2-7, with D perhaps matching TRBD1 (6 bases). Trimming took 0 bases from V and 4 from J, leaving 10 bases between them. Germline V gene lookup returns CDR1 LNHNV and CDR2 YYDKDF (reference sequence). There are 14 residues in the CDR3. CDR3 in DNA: TGTGCCACCAGCAGAGAAGGGCAGGGGTACGAGCAGTACTTC. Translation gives CATSREGQGYEQYF.

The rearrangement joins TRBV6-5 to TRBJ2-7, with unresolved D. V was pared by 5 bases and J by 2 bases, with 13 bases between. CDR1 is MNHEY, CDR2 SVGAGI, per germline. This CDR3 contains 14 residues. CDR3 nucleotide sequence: TGTGCCAGCAGTCTGAGATTGGGGACCTACGAGCAGTACTTC. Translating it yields CASSLRLGTYEQYF.

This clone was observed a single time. The CDR3 loop reads CASSQGWGLGSYNEQFF. Written as DNA, the CDR3 is TGTGCCAGCAGCCAAGGGTGGGGGCTGGGCTCCTACAATGAGCAGTTCTTC. The chain uses TRBV4-2 and TRBJ2-1; D may be TRBD1 (6 bases). This CDR3 is 17 amino acids long. The V gene's germline CDR1 is LGHNA and CDR2 YNFKEQ. Trimming removed 1 base at V and 0 bases at J, with 13 bases between.

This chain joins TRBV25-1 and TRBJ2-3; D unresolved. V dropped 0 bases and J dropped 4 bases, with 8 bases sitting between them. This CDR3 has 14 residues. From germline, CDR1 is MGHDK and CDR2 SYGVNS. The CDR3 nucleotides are TGTGCCAGCAGTGAATATAGGGCAGCAGATACGCAGTATTTT. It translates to CASSEYRAADTQYF.

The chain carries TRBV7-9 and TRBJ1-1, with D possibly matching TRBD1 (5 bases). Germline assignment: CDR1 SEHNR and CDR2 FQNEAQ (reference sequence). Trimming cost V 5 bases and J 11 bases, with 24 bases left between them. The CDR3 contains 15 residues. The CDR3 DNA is TGTGCCAGCAGCCCAACATCTAGGGGTATAAACGTGGCTTTCTTT. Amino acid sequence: CASSPTSRGINVAFF.

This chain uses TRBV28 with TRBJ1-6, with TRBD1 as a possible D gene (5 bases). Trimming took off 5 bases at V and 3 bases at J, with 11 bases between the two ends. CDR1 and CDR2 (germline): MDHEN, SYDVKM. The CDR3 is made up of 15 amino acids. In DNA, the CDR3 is TGTGCCAGCAGTCTCAGGGATTTCTATAATTCACCCCTCCACTTT. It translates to CASSLRDFYNSPLHF.

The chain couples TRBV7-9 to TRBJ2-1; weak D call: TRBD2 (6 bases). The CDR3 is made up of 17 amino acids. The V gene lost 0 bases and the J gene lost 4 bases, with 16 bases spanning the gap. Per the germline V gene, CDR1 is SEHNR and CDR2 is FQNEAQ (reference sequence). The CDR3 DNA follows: TGTGCCAGCAGCTTAGCGGGAGGCCCCTCTCGATACAATGAGCAGTTCTTC. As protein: CASSLAGGPSRYNEQFF.

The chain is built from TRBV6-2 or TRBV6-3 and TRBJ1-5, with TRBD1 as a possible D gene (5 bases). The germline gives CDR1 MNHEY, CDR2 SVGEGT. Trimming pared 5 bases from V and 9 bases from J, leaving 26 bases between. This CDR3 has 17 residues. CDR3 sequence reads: CASSKATQGYTNGPQHF. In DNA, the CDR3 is TGTGCCAGCAGTAAGGCCACGCAGGGATATACGAATGGGCCCCAGCATTTT.

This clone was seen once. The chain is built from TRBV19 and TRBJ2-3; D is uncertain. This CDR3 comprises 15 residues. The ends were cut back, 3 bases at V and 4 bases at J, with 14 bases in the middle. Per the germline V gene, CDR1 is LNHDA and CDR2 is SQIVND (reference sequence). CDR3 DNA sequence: TGTGCCAGTAGTATGGAAGTTCGGATGGCAGATACGCAGTATTTT. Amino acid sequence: CASSMEVRMADTQYF. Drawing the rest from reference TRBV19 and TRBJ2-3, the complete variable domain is DGGITQSPKYLFRKEGQNVTLSCEQNLNHDAMYWYRQDPGQGLRLIYYSQIVNDFQKGDIAEGYSVSREKKESFPLTVTSAQKNPTAFYLCASSMEVRMADTQYFGPGTRLTVL.

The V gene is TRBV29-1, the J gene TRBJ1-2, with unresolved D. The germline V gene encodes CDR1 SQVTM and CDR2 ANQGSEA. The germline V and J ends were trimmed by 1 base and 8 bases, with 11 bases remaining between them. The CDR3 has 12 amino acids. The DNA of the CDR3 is TGCAGCGTTGAAGCGGGGATGGGAGGCTACACCTTC. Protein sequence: CSVEAGMGGYTF.

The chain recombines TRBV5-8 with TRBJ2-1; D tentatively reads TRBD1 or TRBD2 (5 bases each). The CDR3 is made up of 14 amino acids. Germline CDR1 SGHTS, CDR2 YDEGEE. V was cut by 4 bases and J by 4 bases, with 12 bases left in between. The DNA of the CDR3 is TGTGCCAGCAGCCCCCGGGACCAGTACAATGAGCAGTTCTTC. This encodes CASSPRDQYNEQFF.